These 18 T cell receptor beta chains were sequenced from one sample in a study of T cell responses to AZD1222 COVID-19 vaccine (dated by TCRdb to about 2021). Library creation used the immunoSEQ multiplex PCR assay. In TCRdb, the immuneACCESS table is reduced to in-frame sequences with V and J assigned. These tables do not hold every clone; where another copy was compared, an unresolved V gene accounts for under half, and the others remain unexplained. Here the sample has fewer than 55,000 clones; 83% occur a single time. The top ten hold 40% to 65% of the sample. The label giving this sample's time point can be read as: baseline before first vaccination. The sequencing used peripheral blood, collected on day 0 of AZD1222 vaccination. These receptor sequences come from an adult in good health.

This CDR3 is CASVFGSGQGWNEQFF. DNA of the CDR3: TGTGCCAGCGTATTCGGATCGGGACAGGGTTGGAATGAGCAGTTCTTC. The chain employs TRBV2 and TRBJ2-1; 9 bases line up with TRBD1. V gave up 8 bases and J gave up 7 bases; unmatched junction bases: 15. The CDR3 has 16 residues. Germline assignment: CDR1 SNHLY and CDR2 FYNNEI. Using reference TRBV2 and TRBJ2-1 for the parts outside the CDR3, the full variable domain is EPEVTQTPSHQVTQMGQEVILRCVPISNHLYFYWYRQILGQKVEFLVSFYNNEISEKSEIFDDQFSVERPDGSNFTLKIRSTKLEDSAMYFCASVFGSGQGWNEQFFGPGTRLTVL.

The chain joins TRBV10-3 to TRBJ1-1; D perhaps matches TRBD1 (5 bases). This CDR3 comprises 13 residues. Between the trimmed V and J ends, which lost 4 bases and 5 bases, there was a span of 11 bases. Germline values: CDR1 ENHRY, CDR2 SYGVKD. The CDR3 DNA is TGTGCCATCAGTGTCCAGGGAGGGACTGAAGCTTTCTTT. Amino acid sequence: CAISVQGGTEAFF.

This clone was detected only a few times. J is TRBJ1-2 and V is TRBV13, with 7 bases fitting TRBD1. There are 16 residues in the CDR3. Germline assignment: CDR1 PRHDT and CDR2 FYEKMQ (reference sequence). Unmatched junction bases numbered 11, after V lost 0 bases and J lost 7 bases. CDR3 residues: CASSLGSGTDPSGYTF. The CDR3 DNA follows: TGTGCCAGCAGCTTAGGCTCCGGGACAGATCCCTCTGGCTACACCTTC.

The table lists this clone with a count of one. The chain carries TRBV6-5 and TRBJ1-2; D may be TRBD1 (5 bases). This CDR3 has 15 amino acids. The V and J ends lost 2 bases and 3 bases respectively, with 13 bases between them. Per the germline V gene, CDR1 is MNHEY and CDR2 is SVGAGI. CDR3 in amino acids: CASSYVREGYYGYTF. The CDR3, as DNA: TGTGCCAGCAGTTACGTCAGGGAAGGATACTATGGCTACACCTTC.

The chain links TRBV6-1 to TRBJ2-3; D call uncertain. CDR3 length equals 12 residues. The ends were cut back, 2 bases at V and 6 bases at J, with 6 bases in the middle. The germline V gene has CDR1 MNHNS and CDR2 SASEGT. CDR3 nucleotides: TGTGCCAGCAGTGAAATAACGGATACGCAGTATTTT. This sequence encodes CASSEITDTQYF.

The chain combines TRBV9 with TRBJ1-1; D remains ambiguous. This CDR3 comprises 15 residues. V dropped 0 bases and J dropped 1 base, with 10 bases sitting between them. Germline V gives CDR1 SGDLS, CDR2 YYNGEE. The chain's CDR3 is CASSVVGQTNTEAFF. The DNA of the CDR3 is TGTGCCAGCAGCGTAGTAGGGCAGACGAACACTGAAGCTTTCTTT.

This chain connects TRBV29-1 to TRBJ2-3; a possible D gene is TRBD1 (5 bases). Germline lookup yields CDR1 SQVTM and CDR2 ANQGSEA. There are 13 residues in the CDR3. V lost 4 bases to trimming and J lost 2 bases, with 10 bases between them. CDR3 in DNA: TGCAGCGTTGGGCAGGGCTCCACAGATACGCAGTATTTT. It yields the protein CSVGQGSTDTQYF.

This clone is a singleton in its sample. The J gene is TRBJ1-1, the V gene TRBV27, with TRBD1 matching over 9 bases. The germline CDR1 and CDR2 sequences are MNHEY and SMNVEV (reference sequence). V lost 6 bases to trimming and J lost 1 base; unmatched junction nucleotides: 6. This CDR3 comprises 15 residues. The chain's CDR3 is CASSALGQGNTEAFF. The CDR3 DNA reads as TGTGCCAGCAGCGCGTTGGGACAGGGGAACACTGAAGCTTTCTTT.

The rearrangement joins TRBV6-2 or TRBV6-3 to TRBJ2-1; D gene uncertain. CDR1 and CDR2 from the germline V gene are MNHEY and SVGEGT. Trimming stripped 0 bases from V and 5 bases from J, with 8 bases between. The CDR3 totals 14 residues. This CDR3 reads CASSYSNSHNEQFF. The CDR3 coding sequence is TGTGCCAGCAGTTACTCGAACAGCCACAATGAGCAGTTCTTC.

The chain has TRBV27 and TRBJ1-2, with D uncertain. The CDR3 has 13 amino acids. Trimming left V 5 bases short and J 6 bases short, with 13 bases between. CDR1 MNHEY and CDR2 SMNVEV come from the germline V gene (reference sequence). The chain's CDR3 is CASSANTENGYTF. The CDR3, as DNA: TGTGCCAGCAGTGCCAACACAGAGAATGGCTACACCTTC.

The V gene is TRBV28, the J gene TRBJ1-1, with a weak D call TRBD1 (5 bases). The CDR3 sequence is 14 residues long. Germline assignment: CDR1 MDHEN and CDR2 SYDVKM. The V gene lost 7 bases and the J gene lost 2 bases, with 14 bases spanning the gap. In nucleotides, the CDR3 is TGTGCCAGCACAATAGGGACGGGAAACACTGAAGCTTTCTTT. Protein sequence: CASTIGTGNTEAFF.

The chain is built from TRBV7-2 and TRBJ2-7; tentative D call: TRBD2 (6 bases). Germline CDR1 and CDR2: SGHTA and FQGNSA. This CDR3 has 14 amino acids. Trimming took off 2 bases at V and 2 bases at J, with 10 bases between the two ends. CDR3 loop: CASSLTGRTYEQYF. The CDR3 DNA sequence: TGTGCCAGCAGCTTAACCGGGAGAACCTACGAGCAGTACTTC.

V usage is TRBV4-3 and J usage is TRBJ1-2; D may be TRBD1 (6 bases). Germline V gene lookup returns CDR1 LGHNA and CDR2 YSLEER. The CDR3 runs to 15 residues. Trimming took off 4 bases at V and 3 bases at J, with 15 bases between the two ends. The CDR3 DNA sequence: TGCGCCAGCAGCCGTGCCGGGACAACCGACTATGGCTACACCTTC. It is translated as CASSRAGTTDYGYTF.

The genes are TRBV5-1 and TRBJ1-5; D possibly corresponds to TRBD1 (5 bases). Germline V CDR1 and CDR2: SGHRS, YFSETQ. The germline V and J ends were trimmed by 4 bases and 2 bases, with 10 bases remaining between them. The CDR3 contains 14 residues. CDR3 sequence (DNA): TGCGCCAGCAGCCCGGGGGGTGGCAATCAGCCCCAGCATTTT. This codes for CASSPGGGNQPQHF.

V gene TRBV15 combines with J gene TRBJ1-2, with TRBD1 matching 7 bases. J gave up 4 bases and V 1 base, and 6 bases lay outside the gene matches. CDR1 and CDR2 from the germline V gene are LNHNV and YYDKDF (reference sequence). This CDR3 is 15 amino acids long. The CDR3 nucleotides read TGTGCCACCAGCAGAGGACAGGGAGGCATCTATGGCTACACCTTC. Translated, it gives CATSRGQGGIYGYTF.

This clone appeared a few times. CDR3 nucleotide sequence: TGCGCCAGCAGCCAAGATAGCGGGGTTACCTACGAGCAGTACTTC. Translating it yields CASSQDSGVTYEQYF. The V call is TRBV4-3, the J call TRBJ2-7, with 8 positions matching TRBD2. In germline, CDR1 is LGHNA, CDR2 YSLEER. Germline trimming cut 0 bases from V and 2 bases from J; bases unmatched to any gene: 3. This CDR3 comprises 15 residues.

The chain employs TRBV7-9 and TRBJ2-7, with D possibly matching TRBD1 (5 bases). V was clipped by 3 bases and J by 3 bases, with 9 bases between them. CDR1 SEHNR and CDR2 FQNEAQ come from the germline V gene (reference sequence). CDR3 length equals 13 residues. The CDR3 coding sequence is TGTGCCAGCAGCTTCGCAGGGAACTACGAGCAGTACTTC. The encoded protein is CASSFAGNYEQYF.

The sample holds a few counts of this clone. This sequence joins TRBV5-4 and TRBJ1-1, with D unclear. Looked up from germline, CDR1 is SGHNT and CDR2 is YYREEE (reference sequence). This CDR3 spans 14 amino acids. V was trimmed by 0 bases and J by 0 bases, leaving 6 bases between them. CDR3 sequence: CASSLAGMNTEAFF. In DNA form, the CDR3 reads TGTGCCAGCAGCTTGGCCGGGATGAACACTGAAGCTTTCTTT.